This T cell receptor (beta chain) derives from a study of cytomegalovirus exposure and HLA in healthy donors. Study-level findings and limits: Most of the CMV-associated TCR beta chains (in a later analysis) appeared to be HLA-restricted. Among the sequence variants, a highly shared cluster was likely an artifact of sequencing.

PCR was performed using 60 Vbeta and 13 Jbeta primers. Here immunoSEQ multiplex PCR was the method, and the copy in TCRdb shows in-frame clones only, minus some. Among some 160,000 clones listed, roughly 88% were seen once. The CDR3 sequence is 15 residues long. The V gene's germline CDR1 is WSHSY and CDR2 SAAADI. The table lists this clone with a count of one. The target antigen is unknown. The junction does not match germline at one end; this may be a read error. The clonotype comes from a woman under 30 in good health and CMV-seronegative. The material sequenced was PBMCs. This chain connects TRBV10-2 to TRBJ1-2; TRBD1 matches at 9 bases. Here the CDR3 DNA reads TGCGCCAGCAGGGATGGGGGACAGGGAGTTTCTGGCTACATCTTC. Amino acid sequence: CASRDGGQGVSGYIF.